This T cell receptor beta chain was sequenced for a study of T cell repertoires in ileal Crohn's disease. The length of the CDR3 is 15 residues. CDR1 and CDR2 (germline): SGHRS, YFSETQ. The germline V and J ends were trimmed by 0 bases and 2 bases, with 9 bases remaining between them. Profiled with immunoSEQ multiplex PCR; TCRdb holds only in-frame clones, not every one. This table has about 8,400 clones, about 96% appearing once. This chain connects TRBV5-1 to TRBJ1-5, with D maybe TRBD1 (5 bases). This clonotype was sampled from an adult with Crohn's disease. Sequences were obtained from ileal tissue. CDR3 DNA sequence: TGCGCCAGCAGCTTGGACTGGGGGGGCAATCAGCCCCAGCATTTT. It codes for CASSLDWGGNQPQHF.